The 17 T cell receptor beta chains presented below share a single source sample, sequenced in a study of STAT5B mutations in CD4+ large granular lymphocyte leukemia. Assay: immunoSEQ multiplex PCR; the TCRdb copy retains only in-frame clones and omits some. The sample consists of some 21,000 clones, 70% of them appearing once. The sample consisted of CD4+ T cells from blood buffy coats. These TCRs come from a human donor in good health.

The chain carries TRBV11-2 and TRBJ2-3; weak D call: TRBD2 (5 bases). V lost 1 base to trimming and J lost 2 bases, with 13 bases between them. The CDR3 extends over 16 amino acids. In germline, CDR1 is SGHAT, CDR2 FQNNGV. The CDR3 here is CASSLAPSFFTDTQYF. The CDR3 DNA reads as TGTGCCAGCAGCTTAGCGCCTAGCTTCTTCACAGATACGCAGTATTTT.

CDR3 in DNA: TGTGCCAGCTCAACAGCGGGGGAAGAGACCCAGTACTTC. Translating gives CASSTAGEETQYF. The rearrangement joins TRBV18 to TRBJ2-5; 8 nucleotides match TRBD2. This CDR3 is 13 amino acids long. Trimming at V came to 5 bases and at J to 3 bases, leaving 2 bases not matched to a gene. The germline V gene encodes CDR1 KGHSH and CDR2 LQKENI.

This chain uses TRBV4-3 with TRBJ2-3, with D perhaps matching TRBD2 (7 bases). Deletions cut 4 bases from V and 5 bases from J, with 19 bases between. In germline, CDR1 is LGHNA, CDR2 YSLEER. The CDR3 runs to 16 residues. The CDR3 spells CASSPTAGALGDTQYF. The CDR3 bases are TGCGCCAGCAGCCCCACGGCGGGGGCGCTTGGAGATACGCAGTATTTT.

This sequence joins TRBV6-1 and TRBJ2-2; the D is unclear. CDR1 MNHNS and CDR2 SASEGT come from the germline V gene. V was pared by 7 bases and J by 8 bases, with 8 bases between. The CDR3 length is 11 residues. Written as DNA, the CDR3 is TGTGCCAGCACCCTAACGGGGGAGCTGTTTTTT. It is translated as CASTLTGELFF.

This clone was observed a handful of times. V usage is TRBV29-1 and J usage is TRBJ1-5; D ambiguous. CDR3 length: 12 amino acids. Germline values: CDR1 SQVTM, CDR2 ANQGSEA. The V end was cut by 4 bases, the J end by 9 bases, with 13 bases between. The CDR3 coding sequence is TGCAGCGTTGGAGACCCTGGAGGGCCCCAGCATTTT. Amino acids: CSVGDPGGPQHF.

The chain links TRBV28 to TRBJ2-7, with 7 positions matching TRBD1. CDR1 MDHEN and CDR2 SYDVKM come from the germline V gene. Unmatched junction bases numbered 2, after V lost 6 bases and J lost 3 bases. This CDR3 spans 12 amino acids. CDR3 sequence (DNA): TGTGCCAGCAGAGGACAGGACTACGAGCAGTACTTC. Its protein product is CASRGQDYEQYF.

V is TRBV25-1 and J is TRBJ1-4; 10 bases line up with TRBD1. CDR1 and CDR2 from the germline V gene are MGHDK and SYGVNS. This CDR3 has 16 amino acids. V gave up 3 bases and J gave up 7 bases; unmatched junction bases: 8. CDR3 amino acids: CASSDSGQGEGEKLFF. In DNA form, the CDR3 reads TGTGCCAGCAGTGACTCAGGACAGGGGGAGGGTGAAAAACTGTTTTTT. The full variable domain, in which reference TRBV25-1 and TRBJ1-4 provide the parts outside the CDR3, is EADIYQTPRYLVIGTGKKITLECSQTMGHDKMYWYQQDPGMELHLIHYSYGVNSTEKGDLSSESTVSRIRTEHFPLTLESARPSHTSQYLCASSDSGQGEGEKLFFGSGTQLSVL.

The gene calls are TRBV11-3 and TRBJ2-7; TRBD1 agrees at 9 bases. CDR3 size: 15 residues. Trimming at V came to 4 bases and at J to 3 bases, leaving 7 bases not matched to a gene. CDR1 SGHNT and CDR2 YENEEA come from the germline V gene. The CDR3 DNA reads as TGTGCCAGCAGCTCCCTCGGGACAGGGCACTACGAGCAGTACTTC. This gives the protein CASSSLGTGHYEQYF. Looking up the rest from reference TRBV11-3 and TRBJ2-7 gives the full variable domain: EAGVVQSPRYKIIEKKQPVAFWCNPISGHNTLYWYLQNLGQGPELLIRYENEEAVDDSQLPKDRFSAERLKGVDSTLKIQPAELGDSAVYLCASSSLGTGHYEQYFGPGTRLTVT.

The rearrangement links TRBV7-9 to TRBJ1-6; 10 positions match TRBD1. This CDR3 spans 15 amino acids. Looked up from germline, CDR1 is SEHNR and CDR2 is FQNEAQ (reference sequence). V was clipped by 5 bases and J by 7 bases; unmatched bases: 5. The CDR3: CASSVDRGRNSPLHF. DNA of the CDR3: TGTGCCAGCAGCGTCGACAGGGGGCGAAATTCACCCCTCCACTTT.

The chain carries TRBV27 and TRBJ1-1; D uncertain. V was trimmed by 5 bases and J by 4 bases, leaving 14 bases between them. From germline, CDR1 is MNHEY and CDR2 SMNVEV (reference sequence). The CDR3 is 14 residues long. CDR3 bases: TGTGCCAGCAGTCCGCTCGTGGGTGGCACTGAAGCTTTCTTT. It specifies CASSPLVGGTEAFF.

The chain carries TRBV15 and TRBJ2-7, with TRBD2 identical over 7 bases. CDR1 and CDR2 (germline): LNHNV, YYDKDF (reference sequence). The CDR3 sequence is 18 residues long. V lost 0 bases, J lost 3 bases, and 14 bases stayed unmatched. For the CDR3, the DNA is TGTGCCACCAGCAGAGATCCAGCGGGAAGGACGGCGAACTACGAGCAGTACTTC. Residues: CATSRDPAGRTANYEQYF.

The V and J genes are TRBV29-1 and TRBJ2-3; 8 bases fit TRBD1. The CDR3 has 14 amino acids. V lost 5 bases, J lost 0 bases, and 4 bases stayed unmatched. Per the germline V gene, CDR1 is SQVTM and CDR2 is ANQGSEA. CDR3 region: CSVKTGVSTDTQYF. The CDR3 DNA follows: TGCAGCGTTAAGACAGGGGTTAGCACAGATACGCAGTATTTT.

The rearrangement joins TRBV29-1 to TRBJ1-1, with 7 bases identical to TRBD1. From germline, CDR1 is SQVTM and CDR2 ANQGSEA. The length of the CDR3 is 14 residues. After removal of 5 bases from V and 0 bases from J, the junction contained 6 bases not matched to a gene. The DNA for the CDR3 is TGCAGCGTTTGGGACAGACTTATGAACACTGAAGCTTTCTTT. Its protein is CSVWDRLMNTEAFF.

The chain has TRBV5-6 and TRBJ1-3; the D gene is possibly TRBD1 (6 bases). Trimming stripped 3 bases from V and 5 bases from J, with 18 bases between. Germline assignment: CDR1 SGHDT and CDR2 YYEEEE. CDR3 length: 16 amino acids. CDR3 region: CASSSPGRGSRNTIYF. DNA of the CDR3: TGTGCCAGCAGCTCTCCGGGGAGGGGGAGTAGAAACACCATATATTTT.

The chain is built from TRBV19 and TRBJ2-7; D may match TRBD1 or TRBD2 (5 bases each). The CDR3 is 14 amino acids. Germline CDR1 LNHDA, CDR2 SQIVND (reference sequence). V lost 7 bases and J lost 0, with 13 bases in between. The CDR3 here is CASTRDVSSYEQYF. In DNA, the CDR3 is TGTGCCAGTACTCGGGACGTTAGCTCCTACGAGCAGTACTTC. The full variable domain, with the rest looked up from reference TRBV19 and TRBJ2-7, is DGGITQSPKYLFRKEGQNVTLSCEQNLNHDAMYWYRQDPGQGLRLIYYSQIVNDFQKGDIAEGYSVSREKKESFPLTVTSAQKNPTAFYLCASTRDVSSYEQYFGPGTRLTVT.

This rearrangement joins TRBV28 to TRBJ2-2; 7 nucleotides match TRBD1. V was pared by 3 bases and J by 3 bases, with 4 bases of the junction left unmatched. The CDR3 totals 15 residues. Germline assignment: CDR1 MDHEN and CDR2 SYDVKM. The CDR3 sequence: CASSLGTAYTGELFF. The CDR3 DNA is TGTGCCAGCAGTTTGGGGACAGCCTACACCGGGGAGCTGTTTTTT.

V gene TRBV10-3 combines with J gene TRBJ1-1; D is unclear. V lost 0 bases and J lost 4, with 18 bases in between. The CDR3 has 17 residues. Germline V gene data show CDR1 as ENHRY and CDR2 as SYGVKD. This chain's CDR3 is CAISESKVVGLGTEAFF. The CDR3 nucleotides are TGTGCCATCAGTGAGTCGAAGGTAGTCGGCTTGGGCACTGAAGCTTTCTTT.